These 19 T cell receptor beta chains share one sample of origin, sequenced in a study of OX40 agonist ivuxolimab in advanced cancers. Profiling relied on immunoSEQ multiplex PCR, and the TCRdb table lists in-frame clones only, not all of them. The data hold approximately 61,000 clones, with nearly 90% observed a single time. The material was CD4+ or CD8+ T cells sorted from blood, obtained in a trial of the OX40 agonist ivuxolimab. All receptors derive from an adult with an advanced solid tumor such as melanoma, head and neck, liver or kidney cancer.

This clone showed up just a few times. The rearrangement uses TRBV30 and TRBJ1-2, with unresolved D. CDR3 size: 11 residues. Germline assignment: CDR1 GTSNPN and CDR2 SVGIG (reference sequence). Trimming cost V 2 bases and J 7 bases, with 8 bases left between them. In DNA, the CDR3 is TGTGCCTGGAGTAGTGGAGTTGGCTACACCTTC. It translates to CAWSSGVGYTF.

The genes are TRBV7-9 and TRBJ2-5; TRBD2 aligns across 10 bases. The CDR3 loop spans 17 amino acids. Trimming removed 2 bases from V and 5 bases from J; junction bases left unmatched: 11. The germline gives CDR1 SEHNR, CDR2 FQNEAQ (reference sequence). DNA for the CDR3: TGTGCCAGCAGCTTAAATCGGGCTAGCGGGGGACGGGAGACCCAGTACTTC. Protein sequence: CASSLNRASGGRETQYF.

V and J are TRBV5-1 and TRBJ2-5, with D perhaps TRBD1 or TRBD2 (6 bases each). V lost 4 bases to trimming and J lost 1 base, with 14 bases between them. This CDR3 contains 15 residues. CDR1 and CDR2 from the germline V gene are SGHRS and YFSETQ. CDR3 in amino acids: CASSRRGETQETQYF. The CDR3 DNA reads as TGCGCCAGCAGCAGGAGGGGGGAGACCCAAGAGACCCAGTACTTC.

This chain uses TRBV27 with TRBJ2-6, with TRBD1 matching 7 bases. Germline V lookup: CDR1 MNHEY, CDR2 SMNVEV (reference sequence). The length of the CDR3 is 20 residues. Trimming removed 3 bases from V and 0 bases from J; junction bases left unmatched: 14. The CDR3 DNA follows: TGTGCCAGCAGTTTTAGAGGGGGCGAGATCCTTAGCTCTGGGGCCAACGTCCTGACTTTC. Its protein is CASSFRGGEILSSGANVLTF.

The chain employs TRBV11-2 and TRBJ1-2; a possible D gene is TRBD1 (5 bases). The CDR3 totals 13 residues. The V gene's germline CDR1 is SGHAT and CDR2 FQNNGV. The V end was cut by 1 base, the J end by 8 bases, with 11 bases between. The DNA of the CDR3 is TGTGCCAGCAGCTTAGGGCCCAGGGAAGGCTACACCTTC. Its translation: CASSLGPREGYTF.

This chain joins TRBV2 and TRBJ1-1, with 7 bases identical to TRBD1. The germline V gene has CDR1 SNHLY and CDR2 FYNNEI. This CDR3 comprises 13 residues. After removal of 6 bases from V and 7 bases from J, the junction contained 8 bases not matched to a gene. The CDR3 region is CASRVHDRDEAFF. The CDR3 region has the DNA TGTGCCAGCAGGGTACACGACAGGGATGAAGCTTTCTTT.

This clone appeared a single time. V usage is TRBV5-1 and J usage is TRBJ1-1; TRBD1 might be the D (5 bases). V shed 0 bases and J shed 1 base, with 13 bases lying between them. The CDR3 runs 16 residues. Germline loops: CDR1 SGHRS, CDR2 YFSETQ. The CDR3 nucleotides are TGCGCCAGCAGCTTGGCCTGGGGCAGGGAGAACACTGAAGCTTTCTTT. Its translation is CASSLAWGRENTEAFF.

Notes on this clone: One end of the junction varies from germline; a read error may be responsible. The chain has TRBV7-7 and TRBJ2-2; unclear D gene. The germline V gene encodes CDR1 SSHAT and CDR2 FNYEAQ (reference sequence). This CDR3 region has 13 residues. DNA of the CDR3: TGTGCTAGCAGCTTAGAGGCAGGCGGGGAGCTGTTTTTT. This gives the protein CASSLEAGGELFF.

This chain connects TRBV11-2 to TRBJ1-2; 8 nucleotides align to TRBD1. V lost 6 bases, J lost 5 bases, and 17 bases stayed unmatched. Germline CDR1 and CDR2: SGHAT and FQNNGV. The CDR3 totals 17 residues. CDR3 region: CASSPLRDRGQGYGYTF. Written as DNA, the CDR3 is TGTGCCAGCAGTCCGCTTAGAGACAGGGGCCAGGGGTATGGCTACACCTTC.

The rearrangement links TRBV5-1 to TRBJ1-1; the D gene is possibly TRBD1 (6 bases). Between the trimmed V and J ends, which lost 2 bases and 0 bases, there was a span of 11 bases. The CDR3 has 15 residues. Germline lookup yields CDR1 SGHRS and CDR2 YFSETQ. CDR3 region: CASSLNRDMNTEAFF. CDR3 DNA sequence: TGCGCCAGCAGCTTAAACAGGGATATGAACACTGAAGCTTTCTTT.

V is TRBV5-1 and J is TRBJ1-1; D is unresolved. Trimming pared 0 bases from V and 8 bases from J, leaving 8 bases between. This CDR3 is 12 amino acids long. Germline CDR1 is SGHRS and CDR2 is YFSETQ. This CDR3 is CASSLGREEAFF. Here the CDR3 DNA reads TGCGCCAGCAGCTTGGGTAGAGAAGAAGCTTTCTTT.

The V and J genes are TRBV5-1 and TRBJ1-2; 10 positions agree with TRBD1. Unmatched junction bases numbered 9, after V lost 0 bases and J lost 7 bases. The germline V gene encodes CDR1 SGHRS and CDR2 YFSETQ. This CDR3 contains 16 residues. CDR3 sequence reads: CASSLGQGAVRSGYTF. DNA for the CDR3: TGCGCCAGCAGCTTGGGACAGGGGGCAGTTCGAAGTGGCTACACCTTC.

V and J are TRBV6-1 and TRBJ1-2; possibly TRBD1 for D (5 bases). Germline assignment: CDR1 MNHNS and CDR2 SASEGT. The CDR3 is made up of 15 amino acids. The V end was cut by 4 bases, the J end by 1 base, with 13 bases between. CDR3 in amino acids: CASSVSQGRNYGYTF. For the CDR3, the DNA is TGTGCCAGCAGTGTTTCGCAGGGTCGTAACTATGGCTACACCTTC.

V is TRBV4-1 and J is TRBJ2-7; D remains ambiguous. CDR1 is MGHRA, CDR2 YSYEKL, per germline. This CDR3 contains 14 residues. The V and J ends lost 3 bases and 4 bases respectively, with 13 bases between them. CDR3 sequence reads: CASSHPLVAYEQYF. The CDR3 DNA follows: TGCGCCAGCAGCCATCCCCTAGTTGCGTACGAGCAGTACTTC.

DNA for the CDR3: TGTGCCAGCAAACCCTCTGCGCGCGTCACTGAAGCTTTCTTT. Amino acid sequence: CASKPSARVTEAFF. The rearrangement uses TRBV2 and TRBJ1-1; D is unresolved. V lost 7 bases to trimming and J lost 4 bases, with 16 bases between them. Germline V gives CDR1 SNHLY, CDR2 FYNNEI. The CDR3 is 14 residues long.

The rearrangement links TRBV2 to TRBJ1-6, with 8 bases identical to TRBD1. Germline values: CDR1 SNHLY, CDR2 FYNNEI. The CDR3 consists of 14 residues. The V gene end was trimmed by 7 bases and the J gene end by 5 bases; junction bases not matched to a gene: 4. This CDR3 reads CASNSQGDNSPLHF. The CDR3 nucleotides read TGTGCCAGCAACTCACAGGGGGATAATTCACCCCTCCACTTT. Based on the CDR3 plus reference TRBV2 and TRBJ1-6, the full variable domain is EPEVTQTPSHQVTQMGQEVILRCVPISNHLYFYWYRQILGQKVEFLVSFYNNEISEKSEIFDDQFSVERPDGSNFTLKIRSTKLEDSAMYFCASNSQGDNSPLHFGNGTRLTVT.

This chain links TRBV19 with TRBJ1-2, with D possibly matching TRBD1 (5 bases). This CDR3 has 13 amino acids. The V end lost 9 bases, the J end lost 4 bases, and 15 bases lay between the germline ends. Germline V CDR1 and CDR2: LNHDA, SQIVND (reference sequence). The CDR3 nucleotides read TGTGCCAGCTCCCAGGGTATCGGCTATGGCTACACCTTC. Translating it yields CASSQGIGYGYTF.

In its sample, this clone was seen once. The V gene is TRBV19, the J gene TRBJ1-2; D might be TRBD1 (6 bases). Germline lookup yields CDR1 LNHDA and CDR2 SQIVND (reference sequence). CDR3 length equals 15 residues. The V and J ends lost 5 bases and 4 bases respectively, with 17 bases between them. The CDR3 is CASSEAQGSFYGYTF. In DNA form, the CDR3 reads TGTGCCAGTAGTGAAGCACAGGGATCGTTCTATGGCTACACCTTC.

This clone has a handful of counts. The chain links TRBV5-6 to TRBJ2-3; tentatively, D is TRBD2 (5 bases). CDR3 length: 16 amino acids. From germline, CDR1 is SGHDT and CDR2 YYEEEE. V shed 5 bases and J shed 1 base, with 17 bases lying between them. CDR3 nucleotide sequence: TGTGCCAGCAGTCTCTTGACACTCGGGGGCACAGATACGCAGTATTTT. Its translation is CASSLLTLGGTDTQYF.